This entry lists 32 T cell receptor beta chains sequenced from one sample in a study of T cell repertoires in cytomegalovirus infection. One entry per CDR3 protein, called by TCRdb with MiXCR from the reads. This table has under 200,000 distinct CDR3 sequences, roughly 17% appearing once. The sequenced sample was CD8+ T cells from PBMCs. The receptors shown here come from a human donor in good health (CMV status not recorded). Some clones in this sample may be carry-over from other donors' samples.

V and J are TRBV19 and TRBJ2-2; D gene unclear. The CDR3 extends over 13 amino acids. The germline gives CDR1 LNHDA, CDR2 SQIVND (reference sequence). Trimming left V 3 bases short and J 3 bases short, with 5 bases between. CDR3 DNA: TGTGCCAGTAGTATTAGCCACACCGGGGAGCTGTTTTTT. Translated: CASSISHTGELFF. Full variable domain (remainder filled in from reference TRBV19 and TRBJ2-2): DGGITQSPKYLFRKEGQNVTLSCEQNLNHDAMYWYRQDPGQGLRLIYYSQIVNDFQKGDIAEGYSVSREKKESFPLTVTSAQKNPTAFYLCASSISHTGELFFGEGSRLTVL.

The chain employs TRBV11-2 and TRBJ2-3; 7 bases align to TRBD2. There are 13 residues in the CDR3. Germline CDR1 and CDR2: SGHAT and FQNNGV. The V gene end was trimmed by 8 bases and the J gene end by 15 bases; junction bases not matched to a gene: 17. The CDR3 region is CASGGSGASPEYF. CDR3 sequence (DNA): TGTGCCAGCGGCGGCAGCGGGGCTAGCCCCGAATATTTT.

This clonotype appeared a few times. The chain combines TRBV28 with TRBJ1-4; D uncertain. V lost 7 bases and J 5 bases, leaving 11 bases between the germline ends. Germline V gives CDR1 MDHEN, CDR2 SYDVKM. The CDR3 runs to 13 residues. The DNA for the CDR3 is TGTGCCAGCAATAGACGGGAGAATGAAAAACTGTTTTTT. Its protein product is CASNRRENEKLFF.

The rearrangement links TRBV2 to TRBJ1-6; no definite D call. Trimming took off 3 bases at V and 4 bases at J, with 10 bases between the two ends. The CDR3 is 15 amino acids. Germline V gives CDR1 SNHLY, CDR2 FYNNEI. The CDR3 loop is CASSDAQPYNSPLHF. The CDR3 DNA sequence: TGTGCCAGCAGTGATGCACAGCCTTATAATTCACCCCTCCACTTT.

The table lists this clonotype with a few counts. CDR3 protein: CASKAGTGLGTEAFF. CDR3 DNA: TGTGCCAGCAAGGCAGGGACAGGGTTGGGTACTGAAGCTTTCTTT. This chain links TRBV28 with TRBJ1-1; 9 nucleotides line up with TRBD1. Losses at the gene ends were 7 bases for V and 5 bases for J; bases not matched to a gene: 11. The CDR3 extends over 15 amino acids. Germline V gene data show CDR1 as MDHEN and CDR2 as SYDVKM.

This clonotype was observed a few times. The V gene is TRBV28, the J gene TRBJ2-3; 7 positions match TRBD1. The germline V gene has CDR1 MDHEN and CDR2 SYDVKM. V was pared by 5 bases and J by 6 bases, with 11 bases of the junction left unmatched. The CDR3 consists of 15 residues. This chain's CDR3 is CASSVDRAGVDTQYF. CDR3 bases: TGTGCCAGCAGTGTCGACAGGGCCGGGGTCGATACGCAGTATTTT.

This clonotype occurred a few times. The chain couples TRBV7-2 to TRBJ2-5; either TRBD1 or TRBD2 may supply D (6 bases each). Germline V gene lookup returns CDR1 SGHTA and CDR2 FQGNSA. CDR3 length: 15 amino acids. Trimming took 7 bases from V and 5 from J, leaving 20 bases between them. CDR3 in amino acids: CASNPRGGLGETQYF. DNA of the CDR3: TGTGCCAGCAACCCCCGAGGGGGACTCGGGGAGACCCAGTACTTC.

The chain has TRBV6-2 or TRBV6-3 and TRBJ1-5, with 8 bases aligning to TRBD1. The CDR3 spans 15 residues. V lost 2 bases to trimming and J lost 7 bases; unmatched junction nucleotides: 7. From germline, CDR1 is MNHEY and CDR2 SVGEGT. The CDR3 sequence: CASSYRTGNKQPQHF. CDR3 DNA: TGTGCCAGCAGTTACAGGACAGGGAATAAACAGCCCCAGCATTTT.

In its sample, this clonotype was seen a few times. This chain connects TRBV27 to TRBJ2-7; TRBD1 matches 8 bases. This CDR3 comprises 15 residues. J lost 3 bases, V lost 2 bases, and 6 bases had no gene match. The germline gives CDR1 MNHEY, CDR2 SMNVEV (reference sequence). This CDR3 is CASSLGAGGHYEQYF. The CDR3, as DNA: TGTGCCAGCAGTTTAGGGGCAGGGGGCCACTACGAGCAGTACTTC.

The V and J genes are TRBV6-2 or TRBV6-3 and TRBJ2-1, with D possibly being TRBD1 (5 bases). Trimming removed 6 bases at V and 4 bases at J, with 13 bases between. The CDR3 length is 14 residues. Germline lookup yields CDR1 MNHEY and CDR2 SVGEGT. The CDR3 coding sequence is TGTGCCAGCAGCTGGGTGACAGCTTACAATGAGCAGTTCTTC. This codes for CASSWVTAYNEQFF.

With regard to this clonotype: One end of the junction does not line up with germline, which may come from a read error. The J gene is TRBJ2-5, the V gene TRBV20-1, with 8 bases fitting TRBD2. From germline, CDR1 is DFQATT and CDR2 SNEGSKA (reference sequence). The CDR3 is 14 residues long. The CDR3 sequence is CSAIAREGQETQYF. The DNA for the CDR3 is TGCAGTGCAATAGCCCGGGAGGGCCAAGAGACCCAATACTTC.

This clonotype has more than one count but fewer than ten. CDR3 DNA: TGTGCCAGCAGTAAATCGACAGTCATGAACACTGAAGCTTTCTTT. It is translated as CASSKSTVMNTEAFF. J is TRBJ1-1 and V is TRBV6-2 or TRBV6-3; possibly TRBD1 for D (5 bases). Trimming pared 5 bases from V and 0 bases from J, leaving 13 bases between. There are 15 residues in the CDR3. Germline V lookup: CDR1 MNHEY, CDR2 SVGEGT.

CDR3 residues: CSARDFTGQGNYGYTF. CDR3 nucleotide sequence: TGCAGTGCTAGAGATTTCACGGGACAGGGGAACTATGGCTACACCTTC. V and J are TRBV20-1 and TRBJ1-2; 10 bases are a match to TRBD1. V was pared by 0 bases and J by 2 bases, with 6 bases of the junction left unmatched. The CDR3 sequence is 16 residues long. Germline values: CDR1 DFQATT, CDR2 SNEGSKA (reference sequence).

This clonotype was counted at least ten times. The CDR3 nucleotides are TGTGCCAGCAGCTTAGCCGATGGATCCTACGAGCAGTACTTC. Its protein product is CASSLADGSYEQYF. The genes are TRBV7-2 and TRBJ2-7; D remains unclear. CDR1 and CDR2 (germline): SGHTA, FQGNSA. V lost 0 bases to trimming and J lost 1 base, with 7 bases between them. The CDR3 length is 14 residues.

This clonotype was observed a handful of times. This chain connects TRBV11-2 to TRBJ2-7; D remains ambiguous. CDR3 size: 14 residues. Trimming left V 3 bases short and J 2 bases short, with 11 bases between. The V gene's germline CDR1 is SGHAT and CDR2 FQNNGV. This CDR3 reads CASSLKPYTYEQYF. CDR3 in DNA: TGTGCCAGCAGCTTGAAACCGTATACCTACGAGCAGTACTTC.

The chain carries TRBV7-9 and TRBJ2-7, with D possibly TRBD2 on 5 matching bases. The CDR3 contains 16 residues. Germline loops: CDR1 SEHNR, CDR2 FQNEAQ (reference sequence). Trimming pared 0 bases from V and 3 bases from J, leaving 15 bases between. CDR3 sequence (DNA): TGTGCCAGCAGCTTAGCCTCGGACTGGAGCTTCTACGAGCAGTACTTC. It specifies CASSLASDWSFYEQYF.

This clonotype was recorded a few times. V is TRBV6-2 or TRBV6-3 and J is TRBJ2-7; 14 bases align to TRBD2. CDR1 and CDR2 from the germline V gene are MNHEY and SVGEGT. The CDR3 totals 18 residues. With V trimmed by 0 bases and J by 5 bases, 9 bases remained unmatched. CDR3 amino acids: CASSYSGTSGRTTDEQYF. The CDR3 nucleotides read TGTGCCAGCAGTTACTCGGGGACTAGCGGGAGAACGACGGACGAGCAGTACTTC.

The chain has TRBV2 and TRBJ1-5; TRBD1 might be the D (5 bases). This CDR3 spans 14 amino acids. The germline V gene has CDR1 SNHLY and CDR2 FYNNEI. Trimming stripped 5 bases from V and 3 bases from J, with 11 bases between. Here the CDR3 reads CASSFRDPNQPQHF. The CDR3 nucleotides read TGTGCCAGCAGTTTCCGGGACCCCAATCAGCCCCAGCATTTT.

The chain recombines TRBV12-3 or TRBV12-4 with TRBJ2-7, with 10 bases lining up with TRBD2. The CDR3 sequence is 14 residues long. V shed 6 bases and J 2 bases; nucleotides not matched to a gene: 4. For the CDR3, the DNA is TGTGCCAGCAGGACCAGCGGGAGGGCCTACGAGCAGTACTTC. The encoded protein is CASRTSGRAYEQYF.

This clonotype was picked up many times. The rearrangement links TRBV7-2 to TRBJ2-1, with D perhaps matching TRBD1 (6 bases). The V end was cut by 2 bases, the J end by 2 bases, with 13 bases between. The CDR3 length is 16 residues. Germline lookup yields CDR1 SGHTA and CDR2 FQGNSA. The CDR3 loop is CASSLRGSVPYNEQFF. The CDR3 coding sequence is TGTGCCAGCAGCTTAAGGGGGAGCGTGCCCTACAATGAGCAGTTCTTC.

This clonotype appeared a few times. The chain recombines TRBV7-9 with TRBJ2-5, with unresolved D. Trimming took off 5 bases at V and 5 bases at J, with 12 bases between the two ends. CDR3 length: 13 amino acids. CDR1 is SEHNR and CDR2 is FQNEAQ in the germline V gene (reference sequence). CDR3 protein: CASSPDLGETQYF. The CDR3 DNA reads as TGTGCCAGCAGCCCGGATCTAGGGGAGACCCAGTACTTC.

This clonotype appeared a few times. DNA of the CDR3: TGTGCCAGCAGTACAGGGGAATTCCGGTACAATGAGCAGTTCTTC. Translating it yields CASSTGEFRYNEQFF. The chain couples TRBV28 to TRBJ2-1; 7 bases are shared with TRBD1. Trimming at V came to 5 bases and at J to 4 bases, leaving 8 bases not matched to a gene. Germline V gene sequence: CDR1 MDHEN, CDR2 SYDVKM. There are 15 residues in the CDR3.

The chain joins TRBV6-6 to TRBJ1-2; tentatively, D is TRBD1 (5 bases). The CDR3 totals 13 residues. The ends were cut back, 0 bases at V and 3 bases at J, with 5 bases in the middle. Per germline, CDR1 MNHNY and CDR2 SVGAGI (reference sequence). In DNA, the CDR3 is TGTGCCAGCAGTTACTCGGGGGACTATGGCTACACCTTC. It codes for CASSYSGDYGYTF.

The gene calls are TRBV6-2 or TRBV6-3 and TRBJ1-5, with TRBD1 as a possible D gene (5 bases). Germline V gene data show CDR1 as MNHEY and CDR2 as SVGEGT. This CDR3 comprises 15 residues. Between the trimmed V and J ends, which lost 2 bases and 5 bases, there was a span of 13 bases. CDR3 loop: CASSYVQGWDQPQHF. In DNA, the CDR3 is TGTGCCAGCAGTTACGTCCAGGGCTGGGATCAGCCCCAGCATTTT.

Only a few counts were recorded for this clonotype. The chain combines TRBV24-1 with TRBJ2-1, with TRBD2 matching 10 bases. The length of the CDR3 is 16 residues. The trim removed 9 bases at V and 7 bases at J, leaving 14 bases unmatched. Per germline, CDR1 KGHDR and CDR2 SFDVKD. CDR3 in DNA: TGTGCCACCTCGCCGAGAGCGGGGGGGCCAGATAATGAGCAGTTCTTC. It translates to CATSPRAGGPDNEQFF.

The chain links TRBV28 to TRBJ2-7; D might be TRBD1 or TRBD2, each matching 6 bases. The CDR3 runs 13 residues. Germline CDR1 is MDHEN and CDR2 is SYDVKM. V lost 1 base and J lost 6, with 10 bases in between. In DNA form, the CDR3 reads TGTGCCAGCAGTTTATTGGGGGGCCGCGAGCAGTACTTC. This sequence encodes CASSLLGGREQYF.

In this sample, this clonotype turned up a few times. This chain uses TRBV6-5 with TRBJ1-6; D is perhaps TRBD1 (6 bases). CDR1 and CDR2 from the germline V gene are MNHEY and SVGAGI. V dropped 4 bases and J dropped 10 bases, with 14 bases sitting between them. The CDR3 is 14 amino acids. CDR3 bases: TGTGCCAGCAGTTCACAGGGAGATGGGTCACCCCTCCACTTT. This encodes CASSSQGDGSPLHF.

This clonotype came up once. V and J are TRBV28 and TRBJ1-3, with 8 bases matching TRBD1. Germline lookup yields CDR1 MDHEN and CDR2 SYDVKM. The CDR3 totals 19 residues. The trim removed 10 bases at V and 0 bases at J, leaving 20 bases unmatched. CDR3 bases: TGTGCCACCAAACCGCCGGGACAGGCTTCTACTATCTCTGGAAACACCATATATTTT. As protein: CATKPPGQASTISGNTIYF.

This chain links TRBV28 with TRBJ2-7; the D is unclear. This CDR3 is 14 amino acids long. Trimming took off 3 bases at V and 2 bases at J, with 11 bases between the two ends. Germline CDR1 MDHEN, CDR2 SYDVKM. Here the CDR3 reads CASSFRQKTYEQYF. CDR3 coding DNA: TGTGCCAGCAGTTTTCGGCAGAAGACCTACGAGCAGTACTTC.

This clonotype came up a few times. V is TRBV6-2 or TRBV6-3 and J is TRBJ2-1; D gene unclear. Trimming pared 2 bases from V and 7 bases from J, leaving 9 bases between. CDR1 MNHEY and CDR2 SVGEGT come from the germline V gene. The CDR3 consists of 13 residues. The CDR3 loop reads CASSYGIENEQFF. CDR3 nucleotide sequence: TGTGCCAGCAGTTACGGGATAGAGAATGAGCAGTTCTTC.

This chain links TRBV2 with TRBJ1-2; D is unclear. The CDR3 spans 12 residues. The germline CDR1 and CDR2 sequences are SNHLY and FYNNEI. V was pared by 3 bases and J by 1 base, with 3 bases between. CDR3 coding DNA: TGTGCCAGCAGTGATTTTAACTATGGCTACACCTTC. It encodes CASSDFNYGYTF.

As to this clonotype: This could be a read error, since a much larger clone is one nucleotide away. V gene TRBV28 combines with J gene TRBJ1-3; no firm D call. Germline loops: CDR1 MDHEN, CDR2 SYDVKM. This CDR3 spans 13 amino acids. Here the CDR3 reads CDSTSAPGNTIYF. CDR3 nucleotide sequence: TGTGACAGCACCTCGGCCCCTGGAAACACCATATATTTT.